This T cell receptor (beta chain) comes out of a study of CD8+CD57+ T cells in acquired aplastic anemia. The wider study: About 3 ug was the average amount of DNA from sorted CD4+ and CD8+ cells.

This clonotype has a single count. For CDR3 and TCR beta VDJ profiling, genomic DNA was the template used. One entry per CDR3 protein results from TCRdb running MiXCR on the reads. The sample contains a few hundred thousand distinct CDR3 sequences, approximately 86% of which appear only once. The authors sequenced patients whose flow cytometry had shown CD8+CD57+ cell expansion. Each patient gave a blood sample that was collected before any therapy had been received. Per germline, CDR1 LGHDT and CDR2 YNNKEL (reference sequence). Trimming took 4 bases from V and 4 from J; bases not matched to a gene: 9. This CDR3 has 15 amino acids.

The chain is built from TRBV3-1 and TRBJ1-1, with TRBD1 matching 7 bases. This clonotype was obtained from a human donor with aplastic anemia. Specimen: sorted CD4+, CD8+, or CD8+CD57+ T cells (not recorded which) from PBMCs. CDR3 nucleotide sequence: TGTGCCAGCAGCCCATCTTTGACAGGGTTCACTGAAGCTTTCTTT. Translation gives CASSPSLTGFTEAFF. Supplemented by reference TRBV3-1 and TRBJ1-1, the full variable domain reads DTAVSQTPKYLVTQMGNDKSIKCEQNLGHDTMYWYKQDSKKFLKIMFSYNNKELIINETVPNRFSPKSPDKAHLNLHINSLELGDSAVYFCASSPSLTGFTEAFFGQGTRLTVV.